This T cell receptor beta chain was captured by sequencing in a study of early T cells in non-severe SARS-CoV-2 infection. At the level of the study: Chains were not paired, and sequencing was done on bulk RNA from unsorted whole blood. Regarding the study as a whole: Private and CD4 specificities were missed by VDJdb matching, which favored anti-spike CD8 responses.

This clonotype was picked up many times. The antigen remains unidentified. Individual cDNA molecules were tagged with unique molecular identifiers. MiXCR, applied by TCRdb to the 5' RACE reads, yields one record per CDR3 protein. The sample lists some 54,000 distinct CDR3 sequences, approximately 9.3% occurring once. This clonotype originated in an adult who was a healthcare worker with PCR-confirmed SARS-CoV-2 infection or an uninfected control (not recorded which). Specimen: whole blood.

CDR3 residues: CSATPPLRVPEAFF. CDR3 DNA: TGCAGTGCTACCCCTCCCCTTCGGGTGCCTGAAGCTTTCTTT. The V call is TRBV20-1, the J call TRBJ1-1; D is unresolved. V lost 4 bases, J lost 6 bases, and 18 bases lay in between. Germline V lookup: CDR1 DFQATT, CDR2 SNEGSKA (reference sequence). The CDR3 has 14 amino acids.